Following are 6 T cell receptor beta chains from one sample sequenced in a study of T cells after yellow fever vaccination. TCRdb recomputed calls from the 5' RACE reads with MiXCR, one row per CDR3 protein. Of approximately 260,000 distinct CDR3 sequences in the sample, around 13% were seen once. This specimen was CD4+ T cells sorted from PBMCs, taken 45 days after the yellow fever booster vaccination. Source of these receptors: a man between 25 and 39 years old who received the YFV17D yellow fever vaccine.

The sample holds many counts of this clonotype. The chain joins TRBV5-6 to TRBJ2-7; 9 nucleotides agree with TRBD2. V shed 3 bases and J 6 bases; nucleotides not matched to a gene: 7. Germline-derived CDR1 and CDR2 are SGHDT and YYEEEE. The CDR3 totals 14 residues. This CDR3 is CASSSGLALTEQYF. The CDR3 coding sequence is TGTGCCAGCAGCTCCGGACTAGCGCTAACCGAGCAGTACTTC.

The J gene is TRBJ2-3, the V gene TRBV7-2; no clear D. The V gene lost 6 bases and the J gene lost 4 bases, with 14 bases spanning the gap. CDR1 is SGHTA and CDR2 is FQGNSA in the germline V gene. The CDR3 runs to 14 residues. CDR3 residues: CASSRTTRPDTQYF. CDR3 bases: TGTGCCAGCAGTCGGACCACCCGCCCAGATACGCAGTATTTT.

This clonotype has more than one count but fewer than ten. J is TRBJ2-7 and V is TRBV27, with D tentatively TRBD2 (5 bases). The germline V and J ends were trimmed by 5 bases and 2 bases, with 16 bases remaining between them. Germline assignment: CDR1 MNHEY and CDR2 SMNVEV (reference sequence). The CDR3 has 15 amino acids. This CDR3 is CASSRRIGMTYEQYF. Written as DNA, the CDR3 is TGTGCCAGCAGTCGACGAATCGGGATGACCTACGAGCAGTACTTC.

The gene calls are TRBV7-8 and TRBJ2-4, with 7 bases fitting TRBD1. Trimming removed 4 bases from V and 4 bases from J; junction bases left unmatched: 7. Germline CDR1 SGHVS, CDR2 FQNEAQ. CDR3 length: 15 amino acids. CDR3 DNA: TGTGCCAGCAGCTCCGGGACAGCCCGAAAAAACATTCAGTACTTC. It yields the protein CASSSGTARKNIQYF.

This clonotype has only a few counts. The V call is TRBV5-1, the J call TRBJ2-7, with 7 bases fitting TRBD1. This CDR3 is 14 amino acids long. The junction had 11 bases not matched to a gene; V was cut back by 5 bases and J by 6 bases. Germline CDR1 is SGHRS and CDR2 is YFSETQ. CDR3 DNA sequence: TGCGCCAGCAGTACCGGGACAGATGAAGGCGAGCAGTACTTC. Translating it yields CASSTGTDEGEQYF.

The CDR3 is CSVGLAGHSTDTQYF. The CDR3 region has the DNA TGCAGCGTTGGACTAGCGGGACATAGCACAGATACGCAGTATTTT. J is TRBJ2-3 and V is TRBV29-1; 11 bases fit TRBD2. The length of the CDR3 is 15 residues. The germline CDR1 and CDR2 sequences are SQVTM and ANQGSEA. V shed 4 bases, J shed 0 bases, and the junction held 3 bases outside the gene matches.